This TCR beta chain was sequenced during a study of human T cells and chemical hapten exposure. Described time point: pre-sensitization, week 0. The treatment was: therapeutic diphenylcyclopropenone sensitization with weekly scalp DPC. Patients had alopecia, were aged 18 to 70, and were not pregnant. Germline V lookup: CDR1 MDHEN, CDR2 SYDVKM. The CDR3 spans 15 residues. V was pared by 6 bases and J by 1 base, with 15 bases between. One entry per CDR3 protein, called by TCRdb with MiXCR from the RACE reads. The profile shows about 290,000 distinct CDR3 sequences, 7.5% to 9% of them singletons. The sequenced sample was whole blood, obtained in connection with sensitization to the hapten diphenylcyclopropenone (DPC). The clonotype was recovered from a young man with alopecia areata. Some clones in this sample may be carry-over from other donors' samples. V usage is TRBV28 and J usage is TRBJ1-1; D may be TRBD1 (6 bases). The CDR3 bases are TGTGCCAGCAGACCCCGACAGGACGAGAACACTGAAGCTTTCTTT. It encodes CASRPRQDENTEAFF.